Listed below are T cell receptor beta chains from one sample, sequenced in a study of T cell responses to AZD1222 COVID-19 vaccine. TCRdb keeps only in-frame clones here, not all; method: immunoSEQ multiplex PCR. The table includes more than 150,000 clones, over 80% detected once. The sample in question was peripheral blood, obtained on day 0 of AZD1222 vaccination. The receptors shown here come from an adult in good health. Each CDR3 is given with its conserved first and last residue. D genes are given only for firm matches. Size values are once, few and many counts, or a class for expanded clones, and some rows have none.

V gene,clone size,J gene,D gene,CDR3 protein,CDR3 DNA
TRBV6-2/TRBV6-3,.,TRBJ1-1,.,CASRYSGKAFF,TGTGCCAGCAGGTACTCAGGCAAAGCTTTCTTT
TRBV27,few,TRBJ2-1,TRBD2,CASSFPTSGVREQFF,TGTGCCAGCAGTTTTCCGACTAGCGGGGTTAGGGAGCAGTTCTTC
TRBV28,.,TRBJ1-3,TRBD1,CASSSLDRGLGNTIYF,TGTGCCAGCAGTTCCCTGGACAGGGGCCTTGGAAACACCATATATTTT
TRBV11-2,.,TRBJ2-2,.,CASSFMGINTGELFF,TGTGCCAGCAGCTTCATGGGGATTAACACCGGGGAGCTGTTTTTT
TRBV18,.,TRBJ1-3,.,CASSPLTGNGNTIYF,TGTGCCAGCTCACCACTCACAGGGAACGGAAACACCATATATTTT
TRBV5-1,.,TRBJ2-2,TRBD1,CASSQQGYTGELFF,TGCGCCAGCAGCCAACAGGGGTATACCGGGGAGCTGTTTTTT
TRBV6-5,.,TRBJ1-3,.,CASSLPGGSGNTIYF,TGTGCCAGCAGTTTGCCGGGAGGCTCTGGAAACACCATATATTTT
TRBV7-2,.,TRBJ2-7,TRBD2,CASSFSGRDYEQYF,TGTGCCAGCAGCTTCAGCGGGAGGGATTACGAGCAGTACTTC
TRBV19,.,TRBJ1-3,.,CASTPRWSSGNTIYF,TGTGCCAGTACCCCCCGGTGGAGCTCTGGAAACACCATATATTTT
TRBV18,.,TRBJ1-4,TRBD1,CASSTSTGGYATNEKLFF,TGTGCCAGCTCCACCTCGACAGGGGGCTACGCAACTAATGAAAAACTGTTTTTT
TRBV9,once,TRBJ1-6,TRBD1,CASSPGQGADSPLHF,TGTGCCAGCAGCCCAGGACAGGGGGCTGATTCACCCCTCCACTTT
TRBV7-9,.,TRBJ1-2,TRBD1,CASSVLDTGAYGYTF,TGTGCCAGCAGCGTACTGGATACAGGGGCCTATGGCTACACCTTC
TRBV7-2,.,TRBJ2-7,TRBD2,CASAIAGGPYEQYF,TGTGCCAGCGCAATAGCGGGAGGACCCTACGAGCAGTACTTC
TRBV2,.,TRBJ1-4,.,CASSEPGRGGKLFF,TGTGCCAGCAGTGAACCGGGACGGGGGGGAAAACTGTTTTTT
TRBV6-1,few,TRBJ1-2,TRBD1,CASSDSLTGEGGYGYTF,TGTGCCAGCAGTGATTCCTTGACAGGGGAAGGGGGCTATGGCTACACCTTC
TRBV30,.,TRBJ1-2,TRBD1,CAWSAGGRFGYTF,TGTGCCTGGAGTGCAGGGGGTAGGTTTGGCTACACCTTC
TRBV11-2,.,TRBJ2-3,.,CASSLQSGRVIDTQYF,TGTGCCAGCAGCTTACAGTCTGGCAGGGTAATTGATACGCAGTATTTT
TRBV5-1,.,TRBJ1-6,.,CASSLNDPRDSPLHF,TGCGCCAGCAGCTTGAATGACCCAAGGGATTCACCCCTCCACTTT
TRBV10-3,once,TRBJ2-5,TRBD1,CAIRDRGPETQYF,TGTGCCATCAGAGACAGGGGGCCAGAGACCCAGTACTTC
TRBV5-1,.,TRBJ1-1,.,CASSLGQGQNTEAFF,TGCGCCAGCAGCTTGGGTCAGGGACAGAACACTGAAGCTTTCTTT
TRBV2,.,TRBJ2-7,.,CASLQMALKNEQYF,TGTGCCAGCCTCCAAATGGCATTGAAGAACGAGCAGTACTTC
TRBV7-2,.,TRBJ2-7,TRBD1,CASSLGTGSSYEQYF,TGTGCCAGCAGCTTAGGGACAGGTTCCTCCTACGAGCAGTACTTC
TRBV2,.,TRBJ2-2,.,CASKPPVPGELFF,TGTGCCAGCAAACCTCCAGTCCCCGGGGAGCTGTTTTTT
TRBV6-1,.,TRBJ1-6,.,CASSEWLNNSPLHF,TGTGCCAGCAGTGAGTGGTTGAATAATTCACCCCTCCACTTT
TRBV28,.,TRBJ1-6,.,CASSLWQGVGSPLHF,TGTGCCAGCAGTTTATGGCAGGGTGTAGGGTCACCCCTCCACTTT
TRBV12-3/TRBV12-4,.,TRBJ2-1,TRBD2,CASNLRGVDEQFF,TGTGCCAGCAATCTTCGGGGGGTCGATGAGCAGTTCTTC
TRBV6-5,medium-sized,TRBJ2-3,.,CASRGTTHTDTQYF,TGTGCCAGCAGGGGTACTACACACACAGATACGCAGTATTTT
TRBV7-8,.,TRBJ1-3,.,CASSLEGRQVLVGNTIYF,TGTGCCAGCAGCTTAGAAGGGCGACAGGTCCTAGTGGGAAACACCATATATTTT
TRBV7-8,.,TRBJ1-6,.,CASSFADSPLHF,TGTGCCAGCAGCTTTGCGGATTCACCCCTCCACTTT
TRBV4-1,few,TRBJ2-5,TRBD2,CASSQGSGRDGETQYF,TGCGCCAGCAGCCAAGGGTCAGGGAGGGATGGAGAGACCCAGTACTTC
TRBV3-1/TRBV3-2,.,TRBJ2-7,TRBD1,CASSRTGTGRSYEQYF,TGTGCCAGCAGCCGCACCGGGACAGGGCGCTCCTACGAGCAGTACTTC
TRBV14,once,TRBJ1-2,.,CASSQNRYGYTF,TGTGCCAGCAGCCAAAACCGCTATGGCTACACCTTC
TRBV7-9,.,TRBJ1-2,TRBD1,CASTPILGQGVYGYTF,TGTGCCAGCACCCCGATATTAGGACAGGGGGTTTATGGCTACACCTTC
TRBV5-1,.,TRBJ1-2,TRBD1,CASSLRTGNYGYTF,TGCGCCAGCAGCCTCCGGACAGGGAACTATGGCTACACCTTC
TRBV6-2/TRBV6-3,.,TRBJ2-7,.,CASNPGSRLMDYEQYF,TGTGCCAGCAACCCTGGGTCGCGGCTTATGGACTACGAGCAGTACTTC
TRBV4-2,few,TRBJ2-6,.,CASSQDIGSGANVLTF,TGTGCCAGCAGCCAAGATATAGGCTCTGGGGCCAACGTCCTGACTTTC
TRBV28,.,TRBJ1-4,.,CASSLWPRPLNEKLFF,TGTGCCAGCAGTTTATGGCCCCGGCCACTTAATGAAAAACTGTTTTTT
TRBV4-1,.,TRBJ2-7,.,CASSSTTGTYYEQYF,TGCGCCAGCAGCTCAACTACCGGGACTTACTACGAGCAGTACTTC
TRBV6-6,.,TRBJ1-2,.,CASSEGGGYGYTF,TGTGCCAGCAGTGAGGGGGGCGGCTATGGCTACACCTTC
TRBV5-1,.,TRBJ2-3,.,CASSFGHITDTQYF,TGCGCCAGCAGCTTCGGACATATCACAGATACGCAGTATTTT
TRBV7-9,.,TRBJ1-4,.,CASSLASGFGEKLFF,TGTGCCAGCAGCTTAGCTTCTGGGTTCGGTGAAAAACTGTTTTTT
TRBV5-4,.,TRBJ2-1,TRBD2,CAISLLADNEQFF,TGTGCCATCTCCCTCCTAGCGGACAATGAGCAGTTCTTC
TRBV10-3,.,TRBJ1-2,TRBD1,CAIREGQAESGYTF,TGTGCCATCAGGGAGGGACAGGCAGAGAGCGGCTACACCTTC
TRBV28,.,TRBJ1-3,.,CASSLGGVGSSGNTIYF,TGTGCCAGCAGTTTAGGGGGGGTAGGCTCCTCTGGAAACACCATATATTTT
TRBV6-6,few,TRBJ2-7,TRBD2,CASSWEGLAYEQYF,TGTGCCAGCAGTTGGGAGGGGTTGGCCTACGAGCAGTACTTC
TRBV7-2,.,TRBJ2-7,TRBD2,CASSLQRGYEQYF,TGTGCCAGCAGCCTCCAGCGGGGGTATGAGCAGTACTTC
TRBV24-1,.,TRBJ2-2,.,CATSGTDHTGELFF,TGTGCCACCAGTGGGACAGACCATACCGGGGAGCTGTTTTTT
TRBV6-5,.,TRBJ1-5,.,CASSRDQPQHF,TGTGCCAGCAGTAGAGATCAGCCCCAGCATTTT